The clone carrying this T cell receptor beta chain was counted at least ten times. TCRdb re-analysed the RT-PCR reads in MiXCR, keeping a single row per CDR3 protein. The repertoire holds about 680,000 distinct CDR3 sequences, around 14% seen once, with roughly 3.9% in the top ten. The V gene lost 4 bases and the J gene lost 3 bases, with 19 bases spanning the gap. From germline, CDR1 is MGHRA and CDR2 YSYEKL. The CDR3 totals 17 residues. V and J are TRBV4-1 and TRBJ2-1; perhaps TRBD2 as D (5 bases). What was sequenced was memory CD4+ T cells from blood. The TCR was taken from a female donor in good health, serving as a healthy control. The CDR3: CASSLAQRKGVYNEQFF. CDR3 sequence (DNA): TGCGCCAGCAGCCTTGCACAGCGGAAAGGAGTCTACAATGAGCAGTTCTTC.